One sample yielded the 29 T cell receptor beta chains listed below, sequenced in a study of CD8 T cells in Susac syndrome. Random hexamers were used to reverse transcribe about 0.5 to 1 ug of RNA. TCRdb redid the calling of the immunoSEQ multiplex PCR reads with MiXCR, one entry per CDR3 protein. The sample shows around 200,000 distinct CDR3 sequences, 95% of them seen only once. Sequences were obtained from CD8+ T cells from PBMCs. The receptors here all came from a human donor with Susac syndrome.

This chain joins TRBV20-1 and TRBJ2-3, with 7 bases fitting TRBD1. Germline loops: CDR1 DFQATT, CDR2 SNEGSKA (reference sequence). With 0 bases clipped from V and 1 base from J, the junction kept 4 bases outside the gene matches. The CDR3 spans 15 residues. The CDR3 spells CSARDLGQGTDTQYF. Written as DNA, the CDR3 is TGCAGTGCTAGAGACCTCGGACAGGGCACAGATACGCAGTATTTT.

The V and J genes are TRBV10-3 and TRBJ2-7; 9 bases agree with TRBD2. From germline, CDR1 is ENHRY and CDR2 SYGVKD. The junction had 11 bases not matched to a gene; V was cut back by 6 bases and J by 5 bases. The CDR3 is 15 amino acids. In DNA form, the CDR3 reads TGTGCCATCAGCGAAGCCGGGACTAGCATCGACGAGCAGTACTTC. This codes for CAISEAGTSIDEQYF.

The CDR3: CAWSTGFSNSPLHF. DNA of the CDR3: TGTGCCTGGAGTACAGGGTTCAGCAATTCACCCCTCCACTTT. The chain recombines TRBV30 with TRBJ1-6; tentative D call: TRBD1 (6 bases). Per the germline V gene, CDR1 is GTSNPN and CDR2 is SVGIG (reference sequence). Deletions cut 2 bases from V and 7 bases from J, with 12 bases between. The CDR3 is made up of 14 amino acids. Filled out from reference TRBV30 and TRBJ1-6, the complete variable domain reads SQTIHQWPATLVQPVGSPLSLECTVEGTSNPNLYWYRQAAGRGLQLLFYSVGIGQISSEVPQNLSASRPQDRQFILSSKKLLLSDSGFYLCAWSTGFSNSPLHFGNGTRLTVT.

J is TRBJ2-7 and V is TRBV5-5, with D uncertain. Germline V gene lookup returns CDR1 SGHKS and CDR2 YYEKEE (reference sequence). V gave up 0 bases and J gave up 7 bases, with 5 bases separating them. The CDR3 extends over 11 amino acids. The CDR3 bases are TGTGCCAGCAGCTTGGCTGAGGAGCAGTACTTC. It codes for CASSLAEEQYF.

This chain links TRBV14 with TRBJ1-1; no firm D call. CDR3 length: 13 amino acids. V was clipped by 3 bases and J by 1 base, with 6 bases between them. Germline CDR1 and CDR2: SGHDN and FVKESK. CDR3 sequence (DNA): TGTGCCAGCAGCCATCCAGGGAACACTGAAGCTTTCTTT. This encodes CASSHPGNTEAFF.

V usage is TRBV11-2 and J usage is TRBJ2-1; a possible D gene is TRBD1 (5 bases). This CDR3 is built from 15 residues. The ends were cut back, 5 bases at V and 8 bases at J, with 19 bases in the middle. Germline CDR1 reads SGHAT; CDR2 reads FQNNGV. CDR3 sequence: CASSPTQGRLDEQFF. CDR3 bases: TGTGCCAGCAGCCCTACCCAGGGCAGGTTGGATGAGCAGTTCTTC.

CDR3 DNA sequence: TGTGCCAGCGGTACAGGGCTGCCCTACGAGCAGTACTTC. Protein: CASGTGLPYEQYF. This chain connects TRBV28 to TRBJ2-7; D possibly corresponds to TRBD1 (6 bases). Per the germline V gene, CDR1 is MDHEN and CDR2 is SYDVKM. V was trimmed by 8 bases and J by 2 bases, leaving 13 bases between them. The CDR3 totals 13 residues.

The CDR3 DNA sequence: TGCAGCGCCCTAAGTTTAAAGACAGGGGGCCAGGGAGAAAAACTGTTTTTT. It is translated as CSALSLKTGGQGEKLFF. V and J are TRBV29-1 and TRBJ1-4, with 10 nucleotides matching TRBD1. V lost 7 bases, J lost 8 bases, and 19 bases stayed unmatched. Germline CDR1 is SQVTM and CDR2 is ANQGSEA. The CDR3 length is 17 residues.

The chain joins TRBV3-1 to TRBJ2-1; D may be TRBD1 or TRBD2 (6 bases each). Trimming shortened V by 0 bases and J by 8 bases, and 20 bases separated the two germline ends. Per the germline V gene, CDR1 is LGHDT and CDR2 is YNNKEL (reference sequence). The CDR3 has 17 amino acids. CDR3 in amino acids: CASSQDNRWGALHEQFF. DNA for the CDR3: TGTGCCAGCAGCCAAGATAACAGGTGGGGGGCACTCCATGAGCAGTTCTTC.

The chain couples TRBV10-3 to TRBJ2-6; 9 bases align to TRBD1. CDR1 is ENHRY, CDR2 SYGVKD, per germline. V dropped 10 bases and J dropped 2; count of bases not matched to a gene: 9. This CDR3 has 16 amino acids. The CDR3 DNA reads TGTGCCACCCCCCGGGACAGGGAAGCTGGGGCCAACGTCCTGACTTTC. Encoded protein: CATPRDREAGANVLTF.

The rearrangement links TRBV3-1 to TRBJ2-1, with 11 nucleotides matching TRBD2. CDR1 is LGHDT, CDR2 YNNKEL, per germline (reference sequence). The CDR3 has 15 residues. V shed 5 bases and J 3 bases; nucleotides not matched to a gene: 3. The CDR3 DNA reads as TGTGCCAGCAGCTTACTAGCGGGGGACTACAATGAGCAGTTCTTC. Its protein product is CASSLLAGDYNEQFF.

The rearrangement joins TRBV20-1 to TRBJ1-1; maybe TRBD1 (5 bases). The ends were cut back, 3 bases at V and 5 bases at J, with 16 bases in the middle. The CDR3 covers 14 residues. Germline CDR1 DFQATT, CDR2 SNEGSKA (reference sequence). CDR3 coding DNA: TGCAGTGCTAGTGGTCCAGGGAAAGTGACTGAAGCTTTCTTT. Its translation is CSASGPGKVTEAFF.

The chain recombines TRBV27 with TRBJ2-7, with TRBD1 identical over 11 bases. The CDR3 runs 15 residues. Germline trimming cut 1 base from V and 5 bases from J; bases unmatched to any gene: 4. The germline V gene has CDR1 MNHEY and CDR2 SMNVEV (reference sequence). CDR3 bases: TGTGCCAGCAGTTTATTAGGGACAGGGGGTGACGAGCAGTACTTC. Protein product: CASSLLGTGGDEQYF.

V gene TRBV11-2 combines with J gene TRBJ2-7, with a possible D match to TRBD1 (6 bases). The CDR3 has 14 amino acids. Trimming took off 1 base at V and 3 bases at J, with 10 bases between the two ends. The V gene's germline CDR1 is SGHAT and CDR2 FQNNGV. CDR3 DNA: TGTGCCAGCAGCTTAGGAGCAGGGGTCTACGAGCAGTACTTC. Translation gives CASSLGAGVYEQYF.

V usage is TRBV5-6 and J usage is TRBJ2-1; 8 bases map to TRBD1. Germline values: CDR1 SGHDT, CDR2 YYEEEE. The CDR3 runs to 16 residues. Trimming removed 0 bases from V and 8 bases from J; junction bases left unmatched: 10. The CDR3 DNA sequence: TGTGCCAGCAGCTTGGACTGGACAGGGTCCCACGATGAGCAGTTCTTC. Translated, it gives CASSLDWTGSHDEQFF.

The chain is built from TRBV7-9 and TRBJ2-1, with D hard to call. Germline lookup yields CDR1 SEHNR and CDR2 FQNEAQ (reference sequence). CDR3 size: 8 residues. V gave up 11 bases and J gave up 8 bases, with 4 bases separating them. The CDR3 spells CAGDEQFF. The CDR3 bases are TGTGCCGGAGATGAGCAGTTCTTC.

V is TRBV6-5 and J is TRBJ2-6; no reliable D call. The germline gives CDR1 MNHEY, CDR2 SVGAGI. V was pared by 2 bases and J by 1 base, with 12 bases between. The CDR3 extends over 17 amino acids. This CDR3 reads CASSYDLTQSGANVLTF. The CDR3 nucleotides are TGTGCCAGCAGTTACGACCTAACACAGTCTGGGGCCAACGTCCTGACTTTC.

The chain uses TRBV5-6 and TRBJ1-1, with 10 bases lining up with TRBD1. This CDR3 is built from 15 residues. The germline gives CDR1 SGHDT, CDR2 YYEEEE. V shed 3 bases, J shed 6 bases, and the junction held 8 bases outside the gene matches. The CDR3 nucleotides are TGTGCCAGCAGCTCTATAGGGACAGGGGTTCCTGAAGCTTTCTTT. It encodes CASSSIGTGVPEAFF.

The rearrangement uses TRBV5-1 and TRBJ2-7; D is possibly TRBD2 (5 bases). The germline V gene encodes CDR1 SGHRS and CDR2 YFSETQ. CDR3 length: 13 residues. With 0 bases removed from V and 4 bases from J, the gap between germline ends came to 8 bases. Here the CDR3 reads CASSLDSGYEQYF. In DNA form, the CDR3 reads TGCGCCAGCAGCTTGGATTCGGGGTACGAGCAGTACTTC.

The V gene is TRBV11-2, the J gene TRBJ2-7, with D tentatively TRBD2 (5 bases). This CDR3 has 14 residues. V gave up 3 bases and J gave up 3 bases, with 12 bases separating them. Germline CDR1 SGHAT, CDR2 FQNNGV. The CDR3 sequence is CASSFSKRHYEQYF. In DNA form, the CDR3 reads TGTGCCAGCAGCTTCTCAAAGCGGCACTACGAGCAGTACTTC.

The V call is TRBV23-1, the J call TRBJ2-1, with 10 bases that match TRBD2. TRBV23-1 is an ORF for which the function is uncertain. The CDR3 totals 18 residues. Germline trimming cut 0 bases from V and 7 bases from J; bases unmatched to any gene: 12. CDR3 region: CASSQSFQREGPRNEQFF. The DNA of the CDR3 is TGCGCCAGCAGTCAATCGTTCCAGCGGGAGGGCCCTCGTAATGAGCAGTTCTTC.

The CDR3, as DNA: TGTGCCAGCAGCCCCAGTGATTTCTATGGCTACACCTTC. This codes for CASSPSDFYGYTF. The J gene is TRBJ1-2, the V gene TRBV5-6; D remains unclear. CDR1 is SGHDT, CDR2 YYEEEE, per germline. The length of the CDR3 is 13 residues. The V end was cut by 4 bases, the J end by 4 bases, with 11 bases between.

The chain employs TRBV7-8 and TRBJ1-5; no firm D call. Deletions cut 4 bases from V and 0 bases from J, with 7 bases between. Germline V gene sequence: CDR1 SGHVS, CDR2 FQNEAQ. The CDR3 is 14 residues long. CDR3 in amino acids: CASSSEYSNQPQHF. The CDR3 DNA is TGTGCCAGCAGCTCCGAATATAGCAATCAGCCCCAGCATTTT.

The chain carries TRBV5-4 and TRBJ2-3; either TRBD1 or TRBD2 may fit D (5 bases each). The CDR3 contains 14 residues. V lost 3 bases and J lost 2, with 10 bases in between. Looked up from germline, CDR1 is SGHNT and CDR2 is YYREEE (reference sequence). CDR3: CASSWGPNTDTQYF. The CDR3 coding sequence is TGTGCCAGCAGCTGGGGACCCAACACAGATACGCAGTATTTT.

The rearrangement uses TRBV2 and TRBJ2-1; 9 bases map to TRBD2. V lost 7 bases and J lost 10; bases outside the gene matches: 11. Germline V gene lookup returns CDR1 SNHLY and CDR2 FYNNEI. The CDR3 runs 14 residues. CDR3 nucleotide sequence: TGTGCCAGCATGGTAGGACTAGCGCCGAGGGAGCAGTTCTTC. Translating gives CASMVGLAPREQFF.

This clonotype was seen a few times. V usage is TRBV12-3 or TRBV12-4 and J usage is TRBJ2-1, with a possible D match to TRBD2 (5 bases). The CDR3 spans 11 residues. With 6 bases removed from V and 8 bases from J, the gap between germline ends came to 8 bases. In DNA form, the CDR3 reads TGTGCCAGCAGCCCGCGGGATGAGCAGTTCTTC. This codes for CASSPRDEQFF.

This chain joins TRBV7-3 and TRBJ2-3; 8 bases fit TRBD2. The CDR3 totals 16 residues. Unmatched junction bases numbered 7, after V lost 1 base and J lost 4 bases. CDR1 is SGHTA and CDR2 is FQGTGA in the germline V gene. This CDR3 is CASSLIAGGRPDTQYF. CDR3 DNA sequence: TGTGCCAGCAGCTTAATCGCGGGAGGTAGGCCAGATACGCAGTATTTT.

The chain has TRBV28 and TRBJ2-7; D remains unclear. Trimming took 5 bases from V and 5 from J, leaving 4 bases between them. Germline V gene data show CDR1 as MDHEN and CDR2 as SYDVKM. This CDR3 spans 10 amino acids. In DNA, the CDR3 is TGTGCCAGCAGTCGAGACGAGCAGTACTTC. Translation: CASSRDEQYF.

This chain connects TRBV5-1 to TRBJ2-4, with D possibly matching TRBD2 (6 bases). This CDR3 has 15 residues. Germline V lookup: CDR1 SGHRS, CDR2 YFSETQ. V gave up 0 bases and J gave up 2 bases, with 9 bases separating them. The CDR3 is CASSLDRESKNIQYF. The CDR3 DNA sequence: TGCGCCAGCAGCTTGGATCGGGAGTCCAAAAACATTCAGTACTTC.